This T cell receptor (beta chain) was captured in a study of cytomegalovirus exposure and HLA in healthy donors. Study-wide results and caveats: Specificity of three CMV-associated chains for CMV antigens was verified in vitro. The majority of TCR sequences were rare, yet some public TCRs appeared in many donors. Among TCR beta chains, those listed as cytomegalovirus-associated numbered around 160.

Trimming took off 4 bases at V and 6 bases at J, with 15 bases between the two ends. Germline CDR1 reads MNHEY; CDR2 reads SVGAGI. This CDR3 comprises 14 residues. Here immunoSEQ multiplex PCR was the method, and the copy in TCRdb shows in-frame clones only, minus some. The repertoire holds around 100,000 clones, with about 95% as singletons. This clone was seen only once. The antigen remains unidentified. The gene calls are TRBV6-5 and TRBJ2-5, with D perhaps matching TRBD2 (6 bases). Specimen: PBMCs. The clonotype was recovered from a woman aged 18-35 years in good health and CMV-seronegative. DNA of the CDR3: TGTGCCAGCAGTTTGGACTACTCAACAAAGACCCAGTACTTC. Translated, it gives CASSLDYSTKTQYF.